This T cell receptor (beta chain) comes out of a study of blood T cells in healthy people across ages. Study-wide context: Capture via template switching afforded approximately one barcoded beta molecule per two T cells.

Each sample gave at least 7 million isolated PBMCs. The V end lost 0 bases, the J end lost 7 bases, and 27 bases lay between the germline ends. Germline values: CDR1 ENHRY, CDR2 SYGVKD. There are 19 residues in the CDR3. Points from the study as a whole: Expanded clonotype changes were possibly confounded by unknown donor CMV status. Strongly correlated with naive T cell percentage was TCR beta diversity.

With respect to this clonotype: No antigen is known for it.

The authors ran a second PCR of roughly 6 to 11 cycles using a sample-barcoded 5' primer and a J-beta primer mix. TCRdb analysed the 5' RACE reads with MiXCR anew, one entry per CDR3 protein. This table has over a million distinct CDR3 sequences, over 35% appearing once. The sequence was collected from a woman in her sixties in good health. This chain connects TRBV10-3 to TRBJ1-2; weak D call: TRBD1 (5 bases). Sequencing was performed on blood. The chain's CDR3 is CAISESRMASTLGLRGYTF. The CDR3 DNA reads TGTGCCATCAGTGAGTCCAGAATGGCCAGTACACTGGGGCTACGTGGCTACACCTTC.